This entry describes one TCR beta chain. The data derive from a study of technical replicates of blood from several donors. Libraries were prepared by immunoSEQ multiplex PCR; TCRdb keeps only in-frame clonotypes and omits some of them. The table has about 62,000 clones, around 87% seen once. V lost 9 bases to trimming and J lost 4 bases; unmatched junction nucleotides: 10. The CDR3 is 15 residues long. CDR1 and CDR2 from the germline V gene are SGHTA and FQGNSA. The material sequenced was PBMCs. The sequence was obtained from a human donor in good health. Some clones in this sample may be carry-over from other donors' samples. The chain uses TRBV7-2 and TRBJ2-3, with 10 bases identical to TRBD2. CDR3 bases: TGTGCCAGTGGGGGAACTAGCGGGATCGCAGATACGCAGTATTTT. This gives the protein CASGGTSGIADTQYF.